The rows below give T cell receptor beta chains drawn from one sample of a study of shared T cell receptors in the human thymus. Here immunoSEQ multiplex PCR was the method, and the copy in TCRdb shows in-frame clones only, minus some. The data show hundreds of thousands of clones, just under 95% seen once. The sequenced sample consisted of thymocytes. The origin of the receptors is a human donor. Both conserved end residues are part of each CDR3. D genes are given only for firm matches.

>TRBV12-5|.|TRBJ2-3
TGTGCTAGTGTCCGGAGCTACCCTAGCACAGATACGCAGTATTTT
CASVRSYPSTDTQYF
>TRBV28|.|TRBJ2-3
TGTGCCAGCAGTTTCCGAGTACAGGGCGGTAGCGGAACTCGCCCTAGTGTCACAGATACGCAGTATTTT
CASSFRVQGGSGTRPSVTDTQYF
>TRBV7-8|TRBD1|TRBJ2-7
TGTGCCAGCAGCTCGCCAAAACAGGGGGCGCTCCACGAGCAGTACTTC
CASSSPKQGALHEQYF
>TRBV7-4|.|TRBJ2-1
TGTGCCAGCAGCGTCCGAACCCGGGATGAGCAGTTCTTC
CASSVRTRDEQFF
>TRBV4-3|TRBD2|TRBJ2-1
TGCGCCAGCAGCCAAGATGTCGGACTAGCGGTATACAATGAGCAGTTCTTC
CASSQDVGLAVYNEQFF
>TRBV21-1|.|TRBJ2-1
TGTGCCAGCAGCAAATGCGGGGGCGTCTACAATGAGCAGTTCTTC
CASSKCGGVYNEQFF
>TRBV4-2|.|TRBJ1-5
TGTGCCAGCAGCCAAGCCCACAGGGCTCCTAATCAGCCCCAGCATTTT
CASSQAHRAPNQPQHF
>TRBV2|.|TRBJ1-1
TGTGCCAGCAGTGGGGGAGGAGCGAACACTGAAGCTTTCTTT
CASSGGGANTEAFF
>TRBV28|TRBD1|TRBJ1-2
TGTGCCAGCAGCCTCGAGACAGGGAGGGATATGGTTGGCTACACCTTC
CASSLETGRDMVGYTF
>TRBV27|TRBD1|TRBJ2-1
TGTGCCAGCAGGGGGACAGGGGGCGCGGTCCGGGGGTCCTACAATGAGCAGTTCTTC
CASRGTGGAVRGSYNEQFF
>TRBV15|.|TRBJ1-5
TGTGCCACCAGCAGAGATTCCGAACTGGGCAATCAGCCCCAGCATTTT
CATSRDSELGNQPQHF
>TRBV25-1|.|TRBJ2-1
TGTGCCAGCAGTAAGAGGGACGATGAGCAGTTCTTC
CASSKRDDEQFF
>TRBV7-9|TRBD1|TRBJ2-4
TGTGCCAGCAGTTCGCGGACAGGGGAAAACATTCAGTACTTC
CASSSRTGENIQYF
>TRBV7-9|TRBD1|TRBJ1-5
TGTGCCAGCAGCCAAGATCGACAGGGGGGAAGCAATCAGCCCCAGCATTTT
CASSQDRQGGSNQPQHF
>TRBV30|.|TRBJ2-7
TGTGCCTGGAGTGTAGGGGAAGGGGACCTCCTCTACGAGCAGTACTTC
CAWSVGEGDLLYEQYF
>TRBV6-4|TRBD1|TRBJ2-1
TGTGCCAGCAGTCCTTTCGGGACAGGGCAGTACAATGAGCAGTTCTTC
CASSPFGTGQYNEQFF
>TRBV5-5|TRBD2|TRBJ2-3
TGTGCCAGCAGCTCCCTACTAGCGCCTAGCACAGATACGCAGTATTTT
CASSSLLAPSTDTQYF
>TRBV18|.|TRBJ2-3
TGTGCCAGCTCACTCCGTGGTCTCCCTAGCACAGATACGCAGTATTTT
CASSLRGLPSTDTQYF
>TRBV18|TRBD1|TRBJ1-5
TGTGCCAGCTCACCACCTCGTCCTAAGACAGGGGCCAACCATTATAGCAATCAGCCCCAGCATTTT
CASSPPRPKTGANHYSNQPQHF
>TRBV28|.|TRBJ2-1
TGTGCCAGCAGTTTCAGGGCATCCTACTCCTACAATGAGCAGTTCTTC
CASSFRASYSYNEQFF
>TRBV6-5|.|TRBJ1-5
TGTGCCAGCAGGACGGGTGCCGGGGATCAGCCCCAGCATTTT
CASRTGAGDQPQHF
>TRBV7-9|.|TRBJ1-1
TGTGCCAGCAGCTTAGCGCGGGGACAACCGACTGAAGCTTTCTTT
CASSLARGQPTEAFF
>TRBV7-2|TRBD2|TRBJ2-3
TGTGCCAGCAGCTTAACCGGACTAGCGACCACAGATACGCAGTATTTT
CASSLTGLATTDTQYF
>TRBV27|.|TRBJ1-2
TGTGCCAGCAGTAAAGGAGCGGCCCACTATGGCTACACCTTC
CASSKGAAHYGYTF
>TRBV27|TRBD2|TRBJ2-3
TGTGCCAGCAGTTTAATAGCGGGAGGCCCGGAGGGTACAGATACGCAGTATTTT
CASSLIAGGPEGTDTQYF
>TRBV7-9|.|TRBJ1-2
TGTGCCAGCAGCTTAGGGGGTAGAGGTGGCTACACCTTC
CASSLGGRGGYTF
>TRBV5-1|TRBD2|TRBJ2-1
TGCGCCAGCAGCTTGGGGGTAGCGGGAGGGCCTAGGGAGCAGTTCTTC
CASSLGVAGGPREQFF
>TRBV15|.|TRBJ2-7
TGTGCCACTAAACCGGGACATTTCTCCTACGAGCAGTACTTC
CATKPGHFSYEQYF
>TRBV13|TRBD2|TRBJ2-1
TGTGCCAGCAGCTCTCAACAGCCAACTCTACTAGCGGACCGACCCTACAATGAGCAGTTCTTC
CASSSQQPTLLADRPYNEQFF
>TRBV28|.|TRBJ1-3
TGTGCCAGCAGTTTAAGAGGGAGTGGAAACACCATATATTTT
CASSLRGSGNTIYF
>TRBV7-9|.|TRBJ1-5
TGTGCCAGCAGCTATGACAGAAGCAATCAGCCCCAGCATTTT
CASSYDRSNQPQHF
>TRBV11-2|TRBD1|TRBJ2-2
TGTGCCAGCAGCTTGAGGGGGCCCGGGGAGCTGTTTTTT
CASSLRGPGELFF
>TRBV5-1|.|TRBJ2-5
TGCGCCAGCAGCTTGGATTACGGTATTGGAGAGACCCAGTACTTC
CASSLDYGIGETQYF
>TRBV5-5|.|TRBJ2-5
TGTGCCAGCAGCTTGGACGGTGAAGAGAGGGGAGAGACCCAGTACTTC
CASSLDGEERGETQYF
>TRBV28|.|TRBJ2-7
TGTGCCAGCAGCAAGCACGACACCTACGAGCAGTACTTC
CASSKHDTYEQYF
>TRBV9|.|TRBJ1-5
TGTGCCAGCAGCGTCGACGGGGGCAATCAGCCCCAGCATTTT
CASSVDGGNQPQHF
>TRBV15|TRBD2|TRBJ2-7
TGTGCCACCAGCAGATCGGGACTAGCGGGATACGAGCAGTACTTC
CATSRSGLAGYEQYF
>TRBV28|.|TRBJ2-7
TGTGCCAGCAAACTACAGGGCTACGAGCAGTACTTC
CASKLQGYEQYF
>TRBV19|TRBD2|TRBJ2-1
TGTGCCAGTTGTCTAGCGGGCCCCCCCAATGAGCAGTTCTTC
CASCLAGPPNEQFF
>TRBV11-2|.|TRBJ2-7
TGTGCCAGCAGCTTAGTCCCCGGGTTGTTCTACGAGCAGTACTTC
CASSLVPGLFYEQYF